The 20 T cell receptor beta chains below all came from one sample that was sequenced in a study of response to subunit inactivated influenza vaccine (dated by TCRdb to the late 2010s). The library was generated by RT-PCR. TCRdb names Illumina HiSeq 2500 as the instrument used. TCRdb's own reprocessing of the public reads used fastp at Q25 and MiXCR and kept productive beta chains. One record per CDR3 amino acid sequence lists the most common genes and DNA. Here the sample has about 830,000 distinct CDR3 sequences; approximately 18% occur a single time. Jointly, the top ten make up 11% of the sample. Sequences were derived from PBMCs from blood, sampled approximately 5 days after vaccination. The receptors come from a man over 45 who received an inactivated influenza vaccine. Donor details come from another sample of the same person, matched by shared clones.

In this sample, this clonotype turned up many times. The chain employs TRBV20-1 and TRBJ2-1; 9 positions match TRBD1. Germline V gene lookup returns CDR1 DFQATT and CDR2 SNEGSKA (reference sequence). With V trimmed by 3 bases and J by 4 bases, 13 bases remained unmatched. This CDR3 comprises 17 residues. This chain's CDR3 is CSASEETGTGKYNEQFF. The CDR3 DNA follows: TGCAGTGCTAGCGAAGAAACCGGGACAGGGAAATACAATGAGCAGTTCTTC.

CDR3 region: CAISEGRGAGGHEQYF. In DNA, the CDR3 is TGTGCCATCAGTGAAGGAAGGGGAGCGGGAGGTCACGAGCAGTACTTC. The V call is TRBV10-3, the J call TRBJ2-7; 9 bases are a match to TRBD2. CDR3 length: 16 amino acids. Looked up from germline, CDR1 is ENHRY and CDR2 is SYGVKD. Unmatched junction bases numbered 11, after V lost 3 bases and J lost 5 bases.

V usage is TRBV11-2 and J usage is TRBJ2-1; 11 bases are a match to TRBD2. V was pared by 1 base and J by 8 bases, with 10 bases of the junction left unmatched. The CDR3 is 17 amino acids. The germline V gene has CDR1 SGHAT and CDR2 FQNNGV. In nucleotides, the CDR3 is TGTGCCAGCAGCTTAGGCCCTTGGACTAGCGGGCGGGATGAGCAGTTCTTC. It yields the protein CASSLGPWTSGRDEQFF.

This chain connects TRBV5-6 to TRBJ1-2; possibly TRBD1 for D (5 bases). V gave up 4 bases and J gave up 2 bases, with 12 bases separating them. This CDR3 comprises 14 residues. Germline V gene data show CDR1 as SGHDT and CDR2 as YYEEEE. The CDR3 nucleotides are TGTGCCAGCAGCCGTGTGACAGCGAACTATGGCTACACCTTC. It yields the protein CASSRVTANYGYTF. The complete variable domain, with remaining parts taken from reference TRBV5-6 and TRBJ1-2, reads DAGVTQSPTHLIKTRGQQVTLRCSPKSGHDTVSWYQQALGQGPQFIFQYYEEEERQRGNFPDRFSGHQFPNYSSELNVNALLLGDSALYLCASSRVTANYGYTFGSGTRLTVV.

CDR3 loop: CASSEPRRLVYEQYF. The CDR3 coding sequence is TGCGCCAGCAGTGAGCCCCGTAGGCTCGTCTACGAGCAGTACTTC. J is TRBJ2-7 and V is TRBV10-2, with D uncertain. The CDR3 has 15 residues. Germline lookup yields CDR1 WSHSY and CDR2 SAAADI. Trimming took 2 bases from V and 3 from J, leaving 14 bases between them.

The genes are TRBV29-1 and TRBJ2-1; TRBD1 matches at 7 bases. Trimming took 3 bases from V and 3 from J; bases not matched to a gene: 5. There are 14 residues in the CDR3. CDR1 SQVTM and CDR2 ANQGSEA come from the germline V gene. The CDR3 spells CSVDDRVGYNEQFF. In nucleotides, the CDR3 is TGCAGCGTTGACGACAGGGTGGGCTACAATGAGCAGTTCTTC.

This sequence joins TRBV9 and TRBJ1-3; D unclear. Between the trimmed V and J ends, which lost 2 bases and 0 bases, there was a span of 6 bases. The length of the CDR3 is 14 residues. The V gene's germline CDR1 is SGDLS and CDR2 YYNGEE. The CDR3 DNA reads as TGTGCCAGCAGCGTGGTCCCCTCTGGAAACACCATATATTTT. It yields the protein CASSVVPSGNTIYF.

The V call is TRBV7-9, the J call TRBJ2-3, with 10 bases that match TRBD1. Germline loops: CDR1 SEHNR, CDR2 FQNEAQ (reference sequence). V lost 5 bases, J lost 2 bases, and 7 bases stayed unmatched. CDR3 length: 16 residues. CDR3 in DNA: TGTGCCAGCAGCCACAGGACAGGGGGTCACACAGATACGCAGTATTTT. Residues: CASSHRTGGHTDTQYF.

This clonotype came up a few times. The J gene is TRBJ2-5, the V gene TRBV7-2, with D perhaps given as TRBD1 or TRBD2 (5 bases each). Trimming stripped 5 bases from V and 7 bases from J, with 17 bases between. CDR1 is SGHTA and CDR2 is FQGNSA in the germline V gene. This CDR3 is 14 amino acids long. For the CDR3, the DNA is TGTGCCAGCAGCCCAGGGACGGCCGAGGTGACCCAGTACTTC. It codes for CASSPGTAEVTQYF. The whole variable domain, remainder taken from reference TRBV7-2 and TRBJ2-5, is GAGVSQSPSNKVTEKGKDVELRCDPISGHTALYWYRQSLGQGLEFLIYFQGNSAPDKSGLPSDRFSAERTGGSVSTLTIQRTQQEDSAVYLCASSPGTAEVTQYFGPGTRLLVL.

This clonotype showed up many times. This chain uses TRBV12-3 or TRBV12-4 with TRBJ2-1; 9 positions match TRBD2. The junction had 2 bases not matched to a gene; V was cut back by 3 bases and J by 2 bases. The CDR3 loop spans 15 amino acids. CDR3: CASSLLAGPYNEQFF. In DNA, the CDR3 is TGTGCCAGCAGTTTGCTAGCGGGGCCCTACAATGAGCAGTTCTTC.

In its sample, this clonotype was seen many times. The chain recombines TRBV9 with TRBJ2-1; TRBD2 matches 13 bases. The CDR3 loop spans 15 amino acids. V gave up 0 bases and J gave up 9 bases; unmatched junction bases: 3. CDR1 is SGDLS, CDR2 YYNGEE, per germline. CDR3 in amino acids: CASSVVGTSGIEQFF. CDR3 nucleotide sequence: TGTGCCAGCAGCGTAGTTGGGACTAGCGGGATTGAGCAGTTCTTC.

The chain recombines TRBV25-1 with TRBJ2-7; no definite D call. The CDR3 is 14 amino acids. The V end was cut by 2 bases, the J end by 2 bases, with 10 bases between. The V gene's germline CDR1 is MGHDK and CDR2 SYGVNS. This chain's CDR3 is CASSEVATTYEQYF. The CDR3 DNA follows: TGTGCCAGCAGTGAAGTGGCTACGACCTACGAGCAGTACTTC.

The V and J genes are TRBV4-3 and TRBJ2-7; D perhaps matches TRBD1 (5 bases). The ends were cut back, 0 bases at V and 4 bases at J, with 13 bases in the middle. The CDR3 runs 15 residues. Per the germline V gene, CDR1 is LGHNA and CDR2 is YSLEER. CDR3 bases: TGCGCCAGCAGCCAAGATGTTTCAGGGTTATACGAGCAGTACTTC. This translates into CASSQDVSGLYEQYF.

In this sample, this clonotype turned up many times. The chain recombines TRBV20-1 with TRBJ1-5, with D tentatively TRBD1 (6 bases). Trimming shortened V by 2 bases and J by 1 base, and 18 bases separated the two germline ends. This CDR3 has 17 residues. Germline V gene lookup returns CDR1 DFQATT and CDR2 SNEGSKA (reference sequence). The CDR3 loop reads CSARRTTGLMSNQPQHF. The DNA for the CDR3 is TGCAGTGCTAGAAGAACAACAGGGCTTATGAGCAATCAGCCCCAGCATTTT.

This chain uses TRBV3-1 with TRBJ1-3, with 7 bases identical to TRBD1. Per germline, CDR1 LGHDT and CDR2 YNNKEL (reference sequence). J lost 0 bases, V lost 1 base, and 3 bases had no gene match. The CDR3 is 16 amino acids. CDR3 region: CASSQGRQGSGNTIYF. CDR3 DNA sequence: TGTGCCAGCAGCCAAGGGCGACAGGGCTCTGGAAACACCATATATTTT.

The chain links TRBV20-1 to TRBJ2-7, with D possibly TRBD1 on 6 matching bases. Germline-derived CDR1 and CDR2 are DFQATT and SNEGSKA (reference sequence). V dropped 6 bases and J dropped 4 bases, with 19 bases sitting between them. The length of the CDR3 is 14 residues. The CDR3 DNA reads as TGCAGTGCCCTAGACAGGACAATAGAATACGAGCAGTACTTC. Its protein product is CSALDRTIEYEQYF.

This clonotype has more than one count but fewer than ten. The CDR3 protein is CAATRGSGNQPQHF. CDR3 sequence (DNA): TGTGCCGCCACCCGGGGATCGGGCAATCAGCCCCAGCATTTT. V is TRBV28 and J is TRBJ1-5; D gene unclear. The V end lost 11 bases, the J end lost 2 bases, and 16 bases lay between the germline ends. The CDR3 extends over 14 amino acids. The germline V gene has CDR1 MDHEN and CDR2 SYDVKM.

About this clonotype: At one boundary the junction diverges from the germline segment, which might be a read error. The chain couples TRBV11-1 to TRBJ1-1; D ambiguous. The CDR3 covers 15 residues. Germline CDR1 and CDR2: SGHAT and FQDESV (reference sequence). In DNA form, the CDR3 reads TGTGCCGGCAGCTTTCGGGCCGCAGATAACACTGAAGCTTTCTTT. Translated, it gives CAGSFRAADNTEAFF.

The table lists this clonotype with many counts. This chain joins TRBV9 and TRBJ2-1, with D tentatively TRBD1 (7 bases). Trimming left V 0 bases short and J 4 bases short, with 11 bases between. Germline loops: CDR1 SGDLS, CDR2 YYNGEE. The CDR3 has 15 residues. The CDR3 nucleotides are TGTGCCAGCAGCGTAGCTTCAGGGGGGTACAATGAGCAGTTCTTC. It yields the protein CASSVASGGYNEQFF.

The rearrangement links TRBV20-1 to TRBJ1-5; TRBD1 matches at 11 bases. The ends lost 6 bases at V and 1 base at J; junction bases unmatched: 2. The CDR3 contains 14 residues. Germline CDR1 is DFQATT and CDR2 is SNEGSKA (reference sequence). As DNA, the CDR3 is TGCAGTGCAGGACAGGGGGCAAGCAATCAGCCCCAGCATTTT. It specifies CSAGQGASNQPQHF.